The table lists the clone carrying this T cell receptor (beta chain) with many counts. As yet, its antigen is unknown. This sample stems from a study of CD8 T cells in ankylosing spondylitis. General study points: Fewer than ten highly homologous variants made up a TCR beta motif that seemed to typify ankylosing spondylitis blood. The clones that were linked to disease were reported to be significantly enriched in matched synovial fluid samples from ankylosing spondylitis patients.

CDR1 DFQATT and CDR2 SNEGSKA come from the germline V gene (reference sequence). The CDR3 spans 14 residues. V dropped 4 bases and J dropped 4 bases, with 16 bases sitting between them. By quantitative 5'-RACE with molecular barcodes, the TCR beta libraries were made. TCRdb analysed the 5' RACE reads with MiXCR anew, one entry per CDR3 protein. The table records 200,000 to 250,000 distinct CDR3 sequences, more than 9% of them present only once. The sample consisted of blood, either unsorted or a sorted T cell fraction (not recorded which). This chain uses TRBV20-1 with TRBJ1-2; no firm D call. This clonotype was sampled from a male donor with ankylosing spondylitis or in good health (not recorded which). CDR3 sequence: CSAKEGRSAYGYTF. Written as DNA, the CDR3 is TGCAGTGCTAAAGAGGGCAGGTCTGCCTATGGCTACACCTTC.